A selection of T cell receptor beta chains follows, all from one sample in a study of cytomegalovirus exposure and HLA in healthy donors. Here immunoSEQ multiplex PCR was the method, and the copy in TCRdb shows in-frame clones only, minus some. Seen here are 150,000 to 200,000 clones, 75% to 80% observed once, and the top ten hold over 0.95%. Sequencing was done on a sample of PBMCs. The receptor source for this set is a woman in her forties or fifties in good health and CMV-seropositive. Each CDR3 is given with its conserved first and last residue. The D gene is left open where the match is weak. Rows may omit the clone size; those that give it use once, few, many or a size class.

.	.	TRBV29-1	TRBJ2-7	12	TGCAGCGTGACAGCTTCAGGGGCCGAGCAGTACTTC	CSVTASGAEQYF
.	.	TRBV27	TRBJ2-3	15	TGTGCCAGCAGTTTGGGTCCAGGGCGCACAGATACGCAGTATTTT	CASSLGPGRTDTQYF
.	.	TRBV25-1	TRBJ1-2	10	TGTGCCAGCAGTGACAGTGGCTACACCTTC	CASSDSGYTF
TRBD2	.	TRBV5-6	TRBJ2-1	15	TGTGCCAGCAGCAGGACTAGCGGGAGTGGGTATGAGCAGTTCTTC	CASSRTSGSGYEQFF
TRBD1	.	TRBV25-1	TRBJ2-2	14	TGTGCCAGCAGGACAGGGGTAAACACCGGGGAGCTGTTTTTT	CASRTGVNTGELFF
TRBD1	once	TRBV11-1	TRBJ2-7	13	TGTGCCAGCAGCTTACAGGGGGCCTACGAGCAGTACTTC	CASSLQGAYEQYF
.	few	TRBV27	TRBJ2-7	13	TGTGCCAGCAGTCGGGACATTTCCTACGAGCAGTACTTC	CASSRDISYEQYF
.	.	TRBV7-9	TRBJ2-1	12	TGTGCCAGCAGCCGCGGACTGGATGAGCAGTTCTTC	CASSRGLDEQFF
.	.	TRBV5-1	TRBJ1-2	15	TGCGCCAGCAGCTTGGACGCTGGGTCTCGGGGTGGCTACACCTTC	CASSLDAGSRGGYTF
.	once	TRBV28	TRBJ1-1	15	TGTGCCAGCAGTACGACCCAGACAGGGAACACTGAAGCTTTCTTT	CASSTTQTGNTEAFF
.	.	TRBV7-2	TRBJ2-1	13	TGTGCCAGCAGCTTACAGGGTAGCAATGAGCAGTTCTTC	CASSLQGSNEQFF
.	.	TRBV5-4	TRBJ2-7	14	TGTGCCAGCAGCTGGACTACCGGACCCTACGAGCAGTACTTC	CASSWTTGPYEQYF
.	.	TRBV27	TRBJ2-7	15	TGTGCCAGCAGTTTAGGGCAACTCCTACTGGGCGAGCAGTACTTC	CASSLGQLLLGEQYF
TRBD1	.	TRBV7-9	TRBJ1-4	17	TGTGCCAGCAGCTTAATGGATCAGGGGGCTTATAATGAAAAACTGTTTTTT	CASSLMDQGAYNEKLFF
.	.	TRBV25-1	TRBJ2-3	14	TGTGCCAGCAGCCGCGGGGATAACACAGATACGCAGTATTTT	CASSRGDNTDTQYF
.	.	TRBV5-1	TRBJ2-7	15	TGCGCCAGCAGCTCGGGCTGGGGCGGGAACTCCGAGCAGTACTTC	CASSSGWGGNSEQYF
TRBD1	.	TRBV19	TRBJ1-2	15	TGTGCCAGTAAGGACAGGGGTAGAGCTAACTATGGCTACACCTTC	CASKDRGRANYGYTF
TRBD1	.	TRBV18	TRBJ2-3	16	TGTGCCAGCTCACCATTGCAGACAGGGGGCACAGATACGCAGTATTTT	CASSPLQTGGTDTQYF
.	once	TRBV5-1	TRBJ2-3	16	TGCGCCAGCAGAGCTGGTGGGAGCTTCCCCACAGATACGCAGTATTTT	CASRAGGSFPTDTQYF
.	.	TRBV5-5	TRBJ2-7	14	TGTGCCAGCACGGTGGGGGACTTACGCTACGAGCAGTACTTC	CASTVGDLRYEQYF
.	.	TRBV11-2	TRBJ1-5	13	TGTGCCAGCAGCTTAGAGAGTACAGGGCCCCAGCATTTT	CASSLESTGPQHF
TRBD1	.	TRBV15	TRBJ1-4	16	TGTGCCACCAGGGAGGACAGGGCAGGGGGTAGTGAAAAACTGTTTTTT	CATREDRAGGSEKLFF
TRBD1	few	TRBV18	TRBJ1-2	15	TGTGCCAGCTCACCACGGACAGGGGAGGGCTATGGCTACACCTTC	CASSPRTGEGYGYTF
TRBD1	.	TRBV29-1	TRBJ1-1	11	TGCAGCCTCGGGACAGGCACTGAAGCTTTCTTT	CSLGTGTEAFF
TRBD1	few	TRBV4-3	TRBJ1-1	16	TGCGCCAGCAGTTCCGCCGGGACAGGGCGATTAACTGAAGCTTTCTTT	CASSSAGTGRLTEAFF
.	.	TRBV15	TRBJ1-1	12	TGTGCCACCAGCAGAGATCAGGGTGCGAGTTTCTTT	CATSRDQGASFF
.	few	TRBV7-2	TRBJ2-7	14	TGTGCCAGCAGCTTAAGAGGGGGGGGGAACGAGCAGTACTTC	CASSLRGGGNEQYF
TRBD1	few	TRBV27	TRBJ2-7	15	TGTGCCAGCAGTTTGACGACAGGGCACATCTACGAGCAGTACTTC	CASSLTTGHIYEQYF
TRBD1	.	TRBV25-1	TRBJ2-4	13	TGTGCCAGCAGTGAAGGACAGGCAGCCTTTCAGTACTTC	CASSEGQAAFQYF
.	once	TRBV19	TRBJ1-1	14	TGTGCCAGTAGTCCGACAGCGATGAACACTGAAGCTTTCTTT	CASSPTAMNTEAFF
.	few	TRBV10-3	TRBJ1-1	12	TGTGCCATCAGTGGTATGAACACTGAAGCTTTCTTT	CAISGMNTEAFF
TRBD1	.	TRBV28	TRBJ2-7	13	TGTGCCACTCTGGGACAGGCACTCTACGAGCAGTACTTC	CATLGQALYEQYF
TRBD2	few	TRBV4-3	TRBJ2-5	15	TGCGCCAGCAGCCAAGAGCGGGGGGGCCAAGAGACCCAGTACTTC	CASSQERGGQETQYF
.	.	TRBV7-2	TRBJ2-7	12	TGTGCCAGCAGCTTCGGGACCTACGAGCAGTACTTC	CASSFGTYEQYF
TRBD1	.	TRBV5-4	TRBJ1-6	16	TGTGCCAGCAGCGTACCGACAGGGGGCGGTGGGTCACCCCTCCACTTT	CASSVPTGGGGSPLHF
.	few	TRBV7-5	TRBJ2-5	14	TGTGCCAGAAGCTTTGAAAGGGGTCGGGAGACCCAGTACTTC	CARSFERGRETQYF
TRBD2	.	TRBV5-1	TRBJ2-3	16	TGCGCCAGCAGCTTAGGGAGCGGGGGGCCGACAGATACGCAGTATTTT	CASSLGSGGPTDTQYF
.	.	TRBV7-2	TRBJ1-1	16	TGTGCCAGCAGCTTAGTAGGTACAGGTTATCACACTGAAGCTTTCTTT	CASSLVGTGYHTEAFF
TRBD1	few	TRBV28	TRBJ1-2	13	TGTGCCAGCAGTGTAACAGGGGCCTATGGCTACACCTTC	CASSVTGAYGYTF
.	.	TRBV20-1	TRBJ2-5	11	TGCAGTGCTAGAGATCCACCGGCCCAGTACTTC	CSARDPPAQYF
.	.	TRBV2	TRBJ1-4	15	TGTGCCAGCAGGGTGGACAGTTTGGTTAATGAAAAACTGTTTTTT	CASRVDSLVNEKLFF
TRBD2	few	TRBV6-1	TRBJ2-1	15	TGTGCCAGCAGTGAAGGATCTAGCGGGATCAATGAGCAGTTCTTC	CASSEGSSGINEQFF